The source of this TCR beta chain is a study of early T cells in non-severe SARS-CoV-2 infection. This CDR3 is 13 amino acids long. Trimming cost V 4 bases and J 12 bases, with 19 bases left between them. Germline V gene lookup returns CDR1 SQVTM and CDR2 ANQGSEA. Molecules of cDNA were individually given unique molecular identifiers that were attached to them. From the 5' RACE reads, TCRdb called clonotypes with MiXCR, one entry per CDR3 protein. The table records 100,000 to 150,000 distinct CDR3 sequences, 14% to 15% of them present only once. V usage is TRBV29-1 and J usage is TRBJ2-1, with D tentatively TRBD1 or TRBD2 (7 bases each). This clonotype was sampled from an adult who was a healthcare worker with PCR-confirmed SARS-CoV-2 infection or an uninfected control (not recorded which). What was sequenced was whole blood. The CDR3, as DNA: TGCAGCGTTGTGGTAGGGGGGGACAGTGGGCAGTTCTTC. Its translation is CSVVVGGDSGQFF.